This entry is about one TCR beta chain. What it recognizes is unknown. This sample was included in a study of T cell responses to AZD1222 COVID-19 vaccine. About the research overall: Some second doses came at about 4 weeks and others at about 12 weeks; these were pooled.

The germline V gene encodes CDR1 MNHEY and CDR2 SMNVEV (reference sequence). The CDR3 runs 15 residues. The ends lost 2 bases at V and 3 bases at J; junction bases unmatched: 3. Study observations and caveats: At baseline, seropositivity was found in only a handful of AZD1222 recipients. The donor cohort was predominantly white British with a female majority, and clonal diversity may have been underestimated.

Sequenced by immunoSEQ multiplex PCR; TCRdb stores in-frame clones only, minus some. The sample has about 170,000 clones, approximately 95% seen once. The sample was peripheral blood, taken on day 0 of AZD1222 vaccination. The chain couples TRBV27 to TRBJ2-2, with TRBD2 matching over 7 bases. The receptor was isolated from an adult in good health. In nucleotides, the CDR3 is TGTGCCAGCAGTTTAGCGGGGGATTACACCGGGGAGCTGTTTTTT. It is translated as CASSLAGDYTGELFF.